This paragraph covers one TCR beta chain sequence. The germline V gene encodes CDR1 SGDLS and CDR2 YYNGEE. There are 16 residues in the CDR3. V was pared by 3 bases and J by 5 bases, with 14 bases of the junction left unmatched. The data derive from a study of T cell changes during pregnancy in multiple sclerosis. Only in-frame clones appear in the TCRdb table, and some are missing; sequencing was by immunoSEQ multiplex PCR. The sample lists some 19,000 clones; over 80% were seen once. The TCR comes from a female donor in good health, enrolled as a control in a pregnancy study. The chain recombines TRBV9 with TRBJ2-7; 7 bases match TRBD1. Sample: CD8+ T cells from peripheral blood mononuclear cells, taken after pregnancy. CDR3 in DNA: TGTGCCAGCAGCGACCCCCACGGTAGGGGGCGAGACGAGCAGTACTTC. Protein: CASSDPHGRGRDEQYF.